Described below is a single T cell receptor beta chain sequence and its context. The target antigen is unknown. TCRdb processed the 5' RACE reads anew with MiXCR; each CDR3 protein has one entry. Of approximately 560,000 distinct CDR3 sequences in the sample, 15% to 20% were seen once. These data come from a study of T-cell memory formation after mild COVID-19. Whole-study results and caveats: Chiefly within CM and EM were the contracting CD4+ clones; CD8+ ones were within EMRA.

Sequenced input: PBMCs or a T cell subset sorted from them (not recorded which). This receptor was obtained from an adult woman who had mild COVID-19 (a few samples of this study predate the infection). Cell type and time point are not known.

This CDR3 reads CASSLVGGPSYNEQFF. CDR3 bases: TGCGCCAGCAGCTTGGTTGGGGGGCCCTCCTACAATGAGCAGTTCTTC. The chain has TRBV5-1 and TRBJ2-1, with D possibly being TRBD1 or TRBD2 (6 bases each). The CDR3 contains 16 residues. Trimming took off 0 bases at V and 0 bases at J, with 10 bases between the two ends. Germline lookup yields CDR1 SGHRS and CDR2 YFSETQ.